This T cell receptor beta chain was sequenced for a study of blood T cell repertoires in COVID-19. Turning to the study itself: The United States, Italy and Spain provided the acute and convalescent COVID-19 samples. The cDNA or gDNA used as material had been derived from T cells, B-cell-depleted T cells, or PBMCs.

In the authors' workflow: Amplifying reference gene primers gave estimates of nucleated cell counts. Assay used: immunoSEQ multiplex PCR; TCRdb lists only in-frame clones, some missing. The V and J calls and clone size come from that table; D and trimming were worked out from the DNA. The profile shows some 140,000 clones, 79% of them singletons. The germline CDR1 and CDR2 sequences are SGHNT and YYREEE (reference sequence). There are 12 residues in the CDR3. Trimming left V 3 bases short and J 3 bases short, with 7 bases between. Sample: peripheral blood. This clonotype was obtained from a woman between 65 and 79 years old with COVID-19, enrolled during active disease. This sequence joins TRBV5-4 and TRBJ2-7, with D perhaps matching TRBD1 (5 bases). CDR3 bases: TGTGCCAGCAGCTCTGACAGCTACGAGCAGTACTTC. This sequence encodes CASSSDSYEQYF.